This T cell receptor beta chain derives from a study of cytomegalovirus exposure and HLA in healthy donors. Study outcomes and limitations: Follow-up analysis later connected one missense variant in DCLRE1C with trimming of TCR beta V- and J-genes. Follow-up analysis found HLA locus-dependent TCR association rates, highest for DRB1 and lowest for HLA-C. Later analysis identified 16,951 TCR beta sequences associated with HLA alleles, using a false discovery rate threshold of 0.05.

This CDR3 has 15 residues. V dropped 3 bases and J dropped 4; count of bases not matched to a gene: 10. Germline lookup yields CDR1 SGHRS and CDR2 YFSETQ. Concerning this clone itself: As yet, its antigen is unknown.

PCR primers comprised 60 Vbeta and 13 Jbeta primers. Measured with immunoSEQ multiplex PCR; TCRdb has only the in-frame clones, and not every one. The profile covers 120,000 or so clones, with approximately 10% appearing a single time and approximately 4.4% taken by the ten largest. Sequences were obtained from PBMCs. The receptor was isolated from a woman between 18 and 29 years old in good health and CMV-seropositive. The chain has TRBV5-1 and TRBJ2-7, with 7 positions matching TRBD2. The CDR3 is CASSSPGGAGYEQYF. In DNA form, the CDR3 reads TGCGCCAGCAGCTCCCCGGGGGGAGCCGGATACGAGCAGTACTTC.